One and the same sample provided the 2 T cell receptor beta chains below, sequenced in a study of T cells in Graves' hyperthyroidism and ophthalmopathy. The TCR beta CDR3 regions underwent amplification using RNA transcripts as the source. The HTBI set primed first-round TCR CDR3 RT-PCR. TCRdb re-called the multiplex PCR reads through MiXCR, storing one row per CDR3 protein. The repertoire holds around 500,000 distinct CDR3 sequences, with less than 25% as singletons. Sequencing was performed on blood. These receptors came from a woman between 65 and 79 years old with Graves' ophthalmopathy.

The DNA of the CDR3 is TGCGCCAGCACCGAACCTAGCGGAACGTACAATGAGCAGTTCTTC. It translates to CASTEPSGTYNEQFF. The chain uses TRBV5-1 and TRBJ2-1; 7 bases match TRBD2. Germline trimming cut 6 bases from V and 4 bases from J; bases unmatched to any gene: 10. The CDR3 totals 15 residues. Germline values: CDR1 SGHRS, CDR2 YFSETQ. Drawing the rest from reference TRBV5-1 and TRBJ2-1, the complete variable domain is KAGVTQTPRYLIKTRGQQVTLSCSPISGHRSVSWYQQTPGQGLQFLFEYFSETQRNKGNFPGRFSGRQFSNSRSEMNVSTLELGDSALYLCASTEPSGTYNEQFFGPGTRLTVL.

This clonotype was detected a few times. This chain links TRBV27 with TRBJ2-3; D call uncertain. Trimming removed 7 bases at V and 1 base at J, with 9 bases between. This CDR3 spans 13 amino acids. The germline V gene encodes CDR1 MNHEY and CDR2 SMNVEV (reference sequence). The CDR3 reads CASTFMGTDTQYF. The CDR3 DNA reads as TGTGCCAGCACTTTTATGGGCACAGATACGCAGTATTTT.